These 25 T cell receptor beta chains share one sample of origin, sequenced in a study of T-cell memory formation after mild COVID-19 listed by TCRdb under 2021. The library was produced with 5' RACE. Sequencing instrument: Illumina NovaSeq 6000. The raw public reads went through TCRdb reprocessing: fastp at Q25, MiXCR clone calling, in-frame beta chains kept. CDR3 protein sequences are deduplicated, and each keeps its most common genes and DNA. This sample comprises about 270,000 distinct CDR3 sequences, approximately 15% of them detected only once. Together, the top ten hold more than 2% of the sample. Input material: PBMCs or a T cell subset sorted from them (not recorded which). The receptor source for this set is an adult woman who had mild COVID-19 (a few samples of this study predate the infection). The sample titles of this study are shuffled in the database, so cell type and time point are left out; the donor was told from shared clones.

V and J are TRBV20-1 and TRBJ2-7; 9 bases line up with TRBD2. V lost 4 bases to trimming and J lost 3 bases; unmatched junction nucleotides: 7. The germline gives CDR1 DFQATT, CDR2 SNEGSKA (reference sequence). The CDR3 runs 14 residues. The CDR3 is CSATGRLADYEQYF. CDR3 DNA: TGCAGTGCTACAGGCAGACTAGCGGACTACGAGCAGTACTTC.

This clonotype was seen a few times. The V call is TRBV12-3 or TRBV12-4, the J call TRBJ1-1; D call uncertain. Trimming left V 3 bases short and J 4 bases short, with 9 bases between. The CDR3 has 13 amino acids. The CDR3 loop is CASSFRKVTEAFF. The CDR3 DNA follows: TGTGCCAGCAGTTTTCGGAAGGTCACTGAAGCTTTCTTT.

This clonotype was picked up many times. The chain employs TRBV20-1 and TRBJ1-1, with D unclear. Germline V gene data show CDR1 as DFQATT and CDR2 as SNEGSKA (reference sequence). Deletions cut 6 bases from V and 0 bases from J, with 14 bases between. The CDR3 has 14 amino acids. This CDR3 is CSARWGLMNTEAFF. The CDR3 DNA reads TGCAGTGCCCGCTGGGGTTTAATGAACACTGAAGCTTTCTTT.

The rearrangement uses TRBV5-1 and TRBJ2-1; TRBD1 matches at 9 bases. The V segment lost 0 bases and the J segment 10 bases; nucleotides outside the gene matches: 8. Per germline, CDR1 SGHRS and CDR2 YFSETQ. The CDR3 runs 15 residues. The CDR3 nucleotides are TGCGCCAGCAGCTTGGAGGGACAGGGTTCCCGGGAGCAGTTCTTC. This translates into CASSLEGQGSREQFF.

V gene TRBV18 combines with J gene TRBJ2-1; 10 bases line up with TRBD2. The ends lost 3 bases at V and 3 bases at J; junction bases unmatched: 5. This CDR3 is 16 amino acids long. CDR1 KGHSH and CDR2 LQKENI come from the germline V gene. The CDR3 here is CASSPDSSGSYNEQFF. For the CDR3, the DNA is TGTGCCAGCTCACCTGACTCTAGCGGGAGCTACAATGAGCAGTTCTTC.

This clonotype was observed at least ten times. The chain joins TRBV10-3 to TRBJ2-5; the match to TRBD2 covers 8 bases. There are 17 residues in the CDR3. V lost 0 bases to trimming and J lost 5 bases; unmatched junction nucleotides: 11. Per the germline V gene, CDR1 is ENHRY and CDR2 is SYGVKD. CDR3 sequence reads: CAISESTGAGDGETQYF. The CDR3 DNA is TGTGCCATCAGTGAGTCGACGGGAGCGGGGGACGGGGAGACCCAGTACTTC.

This clonotype occurred a few times. The chain carries TRBV12-3 or TRBV12-4 and TRBJ1-2; D possibly corresponds to TRBD1 (5 bases). The CDR3 is 15 residues long. V was clipped by 5 bases and J by 5 bases, with 18 bases between them. The CDR3 DNA reads as TGTGCCAGCAGTCCACAGTTATCAGGGAGTTATGGCTACACCTTC. Translated: CASSPQLSGSYGYTF.

CDR3 nucleotides: TGTGCCAGCAGCTTCAGGGGGCGTGTAGGCAATCAGCCCCAGCATTTT. It codes for CASSFRGRVGNQPQHF. The rearrangement links TRBV2 to TRBJ1-5; 8 nucleotides agree with TRBD1. The germline V gene has CDR1 SNHLY and CDR2 FYNNEI. The CDR3 is 16 amino acids. V shed 6 bases, J shed 2 bases, and the junction held 9 bases outside the gene matches. Using reference TRBV2 and TRBJ1-5 for the parts outside the CDR3, the full variable domain is EPEVTQTPSHQVTQMGQEVILRCVPISNHLYFYWYRQILGQKVEFLVSFYNNEISEKSEIFDDQFSVERPDGSNFTLKIRSTKLEDSAMYFCASSFRGRVGNQPQHFGDGTRLSIL.

In this sample, this clonotype turned up a few times. The CDR3, as DNA: TGTGCCAGTAGATCAGGGACTAGCGGGATAGACGAGCAGTACTTC. This codes for CASRSGTSGIDEQYF. The chain links TRBV19 to TRBJ2-7; the match to TRBD2 covers 13 bases. Trimming took 6 bases from V and 5 from J; bases not matched to a gene: 7. The CDR3 contains 15 residues. Germline V lookup: CDR1 LNHDA, CDR2 SQIVND (reference sequence).

V gene TRBV20-1 combines with J gene TRBJ1-1; no firm D call. The CDR3 covers 15 residues. The germline V gene has CDR1 DFQATT and CDR2 SNEGSKA (reference sequence). Trimming left V 3 bases short and J 6 bases short, with 20 bases between. CDR3 protein: CSASYSGSRRSEAFF. The CDR3 bases are TGCAGTGCTAGCTACTCCGGGTCGCGTAGATCTGAAGCTTTCTTT.

This clonotype was seen many times. This chain joins TRBV5-4 and TRBJ2-1, with D tentatively TRBD1 (6 bases). The CDR3 runs 13 residues. The V gene lost 2 bases and the J gene lost 5 bases, with 8 bases spanning the gap. The germline V gene encodes CDR1 SGHNT and CDR2 YYREEE (reference sequence). CDR3 in amino acids: CASSFHRDNEQFF. The CDR3 nucleotides are TGTGCCAGCAGCTTTCACAGGGACAATGAGCAGTTCTTC.

V usage is TRBV7-3 and J usage is TRBJ1-6; D may be TRBD1 (6 bases). The CDR3 runs 14 residues. The ends were cut back, 7 bases at V and 9 bases at J, with 16 bases in the middle. The germline V gene encodes CDR1 SGHTA and CDR2 FQGTGA. CDR3 coding DNA: TGTGCCAGCACACCGACAGGAATTTCTTCACCCCTCCACTTT. This translates into CASTPTGISSPLHF.

The rearrangement links TRBV20-1 to TRBJ2-3; a weak D match, TRBD2 (6 bases). V was pared by 4 bases and J by 0 bases, with 11 bases between. The length of the CDR3 is 14 residues. Germline-derived CDR1 and CDR2 are DFQATT and SNEGSKA (reference sequence). As DNA, the CDR3 is TGCAGTGCTACCCCCAGCGGGAGCACAGATACGCAGTATTTT. Its protein is CSATPSGSTDTQYF.

The chain combines TRBV7-8 with TRBJ1-1; a possible D gene is TRBD1 (5 bases). Trimming removed 5 bases at V and 0 bases at J, with 19 bases between. There are 17 residues in the CDR3. CDR1 is SGHVS and CDR2 is FQNEAQ in the germline V gene. The CDR3 region has the DNA TGTGCCAGCAGCCGCCCAGTAACCAGGGAGATGAACACTGAAGCTTTCTTT. This gives the protein CASSRPVTREMNTEAFF.

The genes are TRBV15 and TRBJ2-7; 8 bases match TRBD1. Germline values: CDR1 LNHNV, CDR2 YYDKDF (reference sequence). The V and J ends lost 8 bases and 0 bases, in that order; junction bases with no gene match: 3. The CDR3 totals 13 residues. CDR3 in DNA: TGTGCCACCGGGGACAGGAGCTCCTACGAGCAGTACTTC. Translating it yields CATGDRSSYEQYF.

A few counts support this clonotype. The chain employs TRBV29-1 and TRBJ2-3; weak D call: TRBD1 (5 bases). The CDR3 totals 14 residues. Looked up from germline, CDR1 is SQVTM and CDR2 is ANQGSEA. V dropped 7 bases and J dropped 5 bases, with 19 bases sitting between them. The CDR3 bases are TGCAGCGCCCAAAAGGGGTCAGGAAGAGATACGCAGTATTTT. This codes for CSAQKGSGRDTQYF.

The chain has TRBV5-1 and TRBJ1-1; TRBD1 aligns across 8 bases. Germline V gene data show CDR1 as SGHRS and CDR2 as YFSETQ. Trimming at V came to 4 bases and at J to 5 bases, leaving 10 bases not matched to a gene. This CDR3 contains 15 residues. The CDR3 reads CASSNRTGSMTEAFF. CDR3 DNA: TGCGCCAGCAGCAACAGGACAGGGAGCATGACTGAAGCTTTCTTT.

The V and J genes are TRBV2 and TRBJ1-1, with 7 bases matching TRBD1. CDR1 and CDR2 from the germline V gene are SNHLY and FYNNEI. The ends lost 6 bases at V and 6 bases at J; junction bases unmatched: 10. CDR3 length equals 14 residues. This chain's CDR3 is CASRGQLLWAEAFF. The DNA for the CDR3 is TGTGCCAGCAGGGGACAGCTTTTATGGGCTGAAGCTTTCTTT.

The V gene is TRBV12-3 or TRBV12-4, the J gene TRBJ2-6; the D is unclear. V lost 7 bases to trimming and J lost 3 bases, with 22 bases between them. This CDR3 contains 18 residues. CDR3 nucleotide sequence: TGTGCCAGCACCTCCCCGTCGCGATGGGGTGGTGGGGCCAACGTCCTGACTTTC. Protein sequence: CASTSPSRWGGGANVLTF.

This sequence joins TRBV4-2 and TRBJ1-6; 7 bases align to TRBD1. The germline CDR1 and CDR2 sequences are LGHNA and YNFKEQ. The V segment lost 5 bases and the J segment 5 bases; nucleotides outside the gene matches: 9. The CDR3 loop spans 16 amino acids. The CDR3 bases are TGTGCCAGCAGCTCACGGGACAGTACCGATAATTCACCCCTCCACTTT. Translating gives CASSSRDSTDNSPLHF.

This clonotype has ten or more counts. The chain couples TRBV7-9 to TRBJ2-7; TRBD2 agrees at 8 bases. Germline CDR1 reads SEHNR; CDR2 reads FQNEAQ (reference sequence). J lost 2 bases, V lost 5 bases, and 2 bases had no gene match. CDR3 length: 13 amino acids. The chain's CDR3 is CASSTSGPYEQYF. In nucleotides, the CDR3 is TGTGCCAGCAGCACTAGCGGCCCCTACGAGCAGTACTTC. Looking up the rest from reference TRBV7-9 and TRBJ2-7 gives the full variable domain: DTGVSQNPRHKITKRGQNVTFRCDPISEHNRLYWYRQTLGQGPEFLTYFQNEAQLEKSRLLSDRFSAERPKGSFSTLEIQRTEQGDSAMYLCASSTSGPYEQYFGPGTRLTVT.

This clonotype has a handful of counts. V usage is TRBV20-1 and J usage is TRBJ1-1, with D possibly being TRBD1 (5 bases). V was pared by 3 bases and J by 11 bases, with 16 bases between. Germline CDR1 is DFQATT and CDR2 is SNEGSKA (reference sequence). The CDR3 has 12 amino acids. The CDR3 nucleotides read TGCAGTGCTAGTGGGACTGCCGTGGGGGCTTTCTTT. The encoded protein is CSASGTAVGAFF.

The rearrangement joins TRBV7-2 to TRBJ2-1; D not resolved. V was pared by 10 bases and J by 9 bases, with 19 bases between. The CDR3 extends over 13 amino acids. Germline V gene lookup returns CDR1 SGHTA and CDR2 FQGNSA. For the CDR3, the DNA is TGTGCCACCCGGACGGCCTTATCGGGTGAGCAGTTCTTC. Translating it yields CATRTALSGEQFF.

This chain connects TRBV7-9 to TRBJ1-5; D not resolved. V was clipped by 1 base and J by 7 bases, with 17 bases between them. This CDR3 region has 16 residues. CDR1 and CDR2 from the germline V gene are SEHNR and FQNEAQ (reference sequence). The CDR3 bases are TGTGCCAGCAGCTTAGTTGATCTGGGAAGGGCGCAGCCCCAGCATTTT. It is translated as CASSLVDLGRAQPQHF.

This clonotype was counted a few times. The junction shows a germline mismatch at one end, possibly a read error. This chain joins TRBV12-3 or TRBV12-4 and TRBJ1-4; possibly TRBD1 for D (6 bases). There are 12 residues in the CDR3. CDR3 sequence (DNA): TGTGCCAGCAGTTTTTATCGGAGACAGGCGACTTTT. Its protein product is CASSFYRRQATF.